The rows below give T cell receptor beta chains drawn from one sample of a study of cytomegalovirus exposure and HLA in healthy donors. TCRdb keeps only in-frame clones here, not all; method: immunoSEQ multiplex PCR. Here the sample spans 210,000 or so clones, roughly 78% being singletons. The source material was PBMCs. The source is a boy aged 10-17 years in good health and CMV-seronegative. The CDR3 runs from the conserved cysteine through the conserved F or W. D genes are given only for firm matches. A row's size may be missing; if present it is once, few, many or a size class.

d_gene	v_gene	abundance	j_gene	CDR3nt	CDR3aa
TRBD2	TRBV2	.	TRBJ2-5	TGTGCCAGCAGTGAACTGAGCGGGAGGGCCTTTGGGGAGACCCAGTACTTC	CASSELSGRAFGETQYF
.	TRBV5-4	.	TRBJ2-1	TGTGCCAGCAGCTTGGCCAAAGCACAGTACAATGAGCAGTTCTTC	CASSLAKAQYNEQFF
TRBD2	TRBV6-6	.	TRBJ2-5	TGTGCCAGCAGTTACTTATCCAGCGGGGGACAAGAGACCCAGTACTTC	CASSYLSSGGQETQYF
.	TRBV6-1	.	TRBJ2-7	TGTGCCAGCAATATGGGGGCTGGAGTTCTGTACGAGCAGTACTTC	CASNMGAGVLYEQYF
TRBD2	TRBV9	.	TRBJ2-3	TGTGCCAGCAGCGTAGAGGCGGGAGGACTAGATACGCAGTATTTT	CASSVEAGGLDTQYF
.	TRBV7-9	once	TRBJ1-1	TGTGCCAGCAGCTTGAAACTTGAAGCTTTCTTT	CASSLKLEAFF
TRBD1	TRBV9	few	TRBJ2-7	TGTGCCAGCAGCGAACTCAGGGGGGAGCAGTACTTC	CASSELRGEQYF
TRBD2	TRBV18	once	TRBJ2-3	TGTGCCAGCTCACGACTGCCGATAGCGGGGCGCACAGATACGCAGTATTTT	CASSRLPIAGRTDTQYF
.	TRBV20-1	.	TRBJ1-1	TGCAGTGCTGATCGGACACCTGAAGCTTTCTTT	CSADRTPEAFF
.	TRBV7-9	.	TRBJ2-1	TGTGCCAGCAGCTTAGGGCTAGCGATAAGACGGAATGAGCAGTTCTTC	CASSLGLAIRRNEQFF
.	TRBV12-5	few	TRBJ1-1	TGTGCTAGTGGTTCCCCGGGAGGAGGAGAAGCTTTCTTT	CASGSPGGGEAFF
.	TRBV2	.	TRBJ2-7	TGTGCCAGCAGTGAGACAGTAACCTCCTACGAGCAGTACTTC	CASSETVTSYEQYF
TRBD1	TRBV9	.	TRBJ2-1	TGTGCCAGCAGCAAAACCGGGACAGGGGGATCGAATGAGCAGTTCTTC	CASSKTGTGGSNEQFF
TRBD2	TRBV5-1	.	TRBJ2-7	TGCGCCAGCAGCGAACTAGCGGGAGGCTACACCTACGAGCAGTACTTC	CASSELAGGYTYEQYF
.	TRBV18	.	TRBJ1-1	TGTGCCAGCTCACGATCGGGGGGACACACTGAAGCTTTCTTT	CASSRSGGHTEAFF
.	TRBV18	.	TRBJ1-3	TGTGCCAGCTCACCGGGACTGGACTCTGGAAACACCATATATTTT	CASSPGLDSGNTIYF
TRBD1	TRBV9	.	TRBJ2-7	TGTGCCAGCAGCCCCGAAGGGACAGTGCAGTACTTC	CASSPEGTVQYF
.	TRBV19	.	TRBJ2-7	TGTGCCAGTAGTTACGCCGGGACTGACTACTACGAGCAGTACTTC	CASSYAGTDYYEQYF
.	TRBV27	.	TRBJ1-2	TGTGCCAGCAGTTTATCGGGGGGGTCCGGGGTTCACTATGGCTACACCTTC	CASSLSGGSGVHYGYTF
TRBD1	TRBV4-1	.	TRBJ1-1	TGCGCCAGCAGCCACGGACAGGGGGCAGGTGAAGCTTTCTTT	CASSHGQGAGEAFF
.	TRBV5-1	few	TRBJ2-5	TGCGCCAGCAGGGAATCGGAGGAGACCCAGTACTTC	CASRESEETQYF
.	TRBV9	.	TRBJ1-5	TGTGCCAGCAGCATCCCGGCGGGGGGCCTACTCCCGCTGATTATAGCAATCAGGCCCCAGCATTTT	CASSIPAGGLLPLIIAIRPQHF
.	TRBV6-5	.	TRBJ1-1	TGTGCCAGCAGTTACTCGGGGCAGCCAAACACTGAAGCTTTCTTT	CASSYSGQPNTEAFF
.	TRBV4-2	.	TRBJ2-3	TGTGCCAGCAGCCAAGATTTGCAGGCGCAGTATTTT	CASSQDLQAQYF
TRBD1	TRBV6-1	.	TRBJ1-2	TGTGCCAGCAGTGATGGCAGGGGGGATGGCTACACCTTC	CASSDGRGDGYTF
.	TRBV4-1	.	TRBJ2-3	TGCGCCAGCAGCTCGATCACCAGGGGCCCAGATACGCAGTATTTT	CASSSITRGPDTQYF
TRBD1	TRBV2	.	TRBJ2-7	TGTGCCAGCAGTCAACTACAGGGGGCTCGGGAGCAGTACTTC	CASSQLQGAREQYF
.	TRBV4-1	.	TRBJ2-5	TGCGCCAGCAGCCAAGATGGCAGGGCGGAGACCCAGTACTTC	CASSQDGRAETQYF
.	TRBV19	.	TRBJ2-7	TGTGCCAGTAGTACCCAGGGCAGATCCTACGAGCAGTACTTC	CASSTQGRSYEQYF
.	TRBV5-1	once	TRBJ1-1	TGCGCCAGCAGCTTCGGGGGTGGTCGAGCTTTCTTT	CASSFGGGRAFF
.	TRBV5-1	.	TRBJ1-5	TGCGCCAGCAGCTTGCAGGGGTCCAATCAGCCCCAGCATTTT	CASSLQGSNQPQHF
.	TRBV7-2	.	TRBJ2-3	TGTGCCAGCAGCTTCCTTTCTAGCACAGATACGCAGTATTTT	CASSFLSSTDTQYF